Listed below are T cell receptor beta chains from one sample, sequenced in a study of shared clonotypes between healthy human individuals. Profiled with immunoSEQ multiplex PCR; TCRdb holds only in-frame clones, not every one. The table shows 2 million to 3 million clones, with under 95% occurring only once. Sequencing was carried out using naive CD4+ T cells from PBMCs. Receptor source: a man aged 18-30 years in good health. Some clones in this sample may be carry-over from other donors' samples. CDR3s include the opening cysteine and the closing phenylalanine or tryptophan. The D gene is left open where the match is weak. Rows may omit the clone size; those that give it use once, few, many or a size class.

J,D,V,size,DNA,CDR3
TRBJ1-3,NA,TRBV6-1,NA,TGTGCCAGCAATGACAGACGCGAACCCTACTCTGGAAACACCATATATTTT,CASNDRREPYSGNTIYF
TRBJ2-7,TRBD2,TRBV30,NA,TGTGCCTGGAGTGTAGGGCCGGGAACGGTAGCGGGCTCCTACGAGCAGTACTTC,CAWSVGPGTVAGSYEQYF
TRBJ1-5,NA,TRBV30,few,TGTGCCTGGAGTGTACAGGTGGGAGAGCCCCAGCATTTT,CAWSVQVGEPQHF
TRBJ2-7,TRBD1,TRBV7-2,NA,TGTGCCAGCAGCCTAAGGACAGGGACAGGCGAGCAGTACTTC,CASSLRTGTGEQYF
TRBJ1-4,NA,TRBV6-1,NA,TGTGCCACCCAGATGCCCCCTAATGAAAAACTGTTTTTT,CATQMPPNEKLFF
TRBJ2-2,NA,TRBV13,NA,TGTGCCAGCAGCTTAGGCCCAGCCGGGGTCGGCACCGGGGAGCTGTTTTTT,CASSLGPAGVGTGELFF
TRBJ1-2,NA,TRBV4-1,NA,TGCGCCAGCAGCCAAGATCGGGGAACTGTCGGCTATGGCTACACCTTC,CASSQDRGTVGYGYTF
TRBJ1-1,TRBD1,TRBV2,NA,TGTGCCAGCAGGGCGTCGACAGGGTGGTCTGAAGCTTTCTTT,CASRASTGWSEAFF
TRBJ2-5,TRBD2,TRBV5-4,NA,TGTGCCAGCAACCGGGGAGCGGGGCTCCAAGAGACCCAGTACTTC,CASNRGAGLQETQYF
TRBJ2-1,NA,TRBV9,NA,TGTGCCAGCAGCGTAGGTCCCTATAACGGGGGGCTGAACTACAATGAGCAGTTCTTC,CASSVGPYNGGLNYNEQFF
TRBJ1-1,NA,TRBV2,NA,TGTGCCAGCGACCCGGCGGGCAGGGTGATCACTGAAGCTTTCTTT,CASDPAGRVITEAFF
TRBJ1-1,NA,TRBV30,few,TGTGCCTGGAGCCCCGGGGGGTTCGCTGAAGCTTTCTTT,CAWSPGGFAEAFF
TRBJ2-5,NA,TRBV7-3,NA,TGTGCCAGCAGCTTGGTCAGACAAGAGACCCAGTACTTC,CASSLVRQETQYF
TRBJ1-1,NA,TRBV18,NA,TGTGCCAGCTCACCAATTGGTGCCGCCACAGGGTTGAACACTGAAGCTTTCTTT,CASSPIGAATGLNTEAFF
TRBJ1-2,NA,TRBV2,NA,TGTGCCAGCAGTGGTGGACGGATTAACTATGGCTACACCTTC,CASSGGRINYGYTF
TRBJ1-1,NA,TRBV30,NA,TGTGCCTGGAACCCAGGGAAGAACACTGAAGCTTTCTTT,CAWNPGKNTEAFF
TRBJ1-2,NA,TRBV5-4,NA,TGTGCCAGCAGCCCGCCGGGATGGAACTATGGCTACACCTTC,CASSPPGWNYGYTF
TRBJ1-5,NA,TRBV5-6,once,TGTGCCAGCAGCTTGCGAGTGGGTCAGCCCCAGCATTTT,CASSLRVGQPQHF
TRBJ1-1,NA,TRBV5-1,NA,TGCGCCAGCAGCTTACTGCCAGGGTTGGGAATGAACACTGAAGCTTTCTTT,CASSLLPGLGMNTEAFF
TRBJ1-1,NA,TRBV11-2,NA,TGTGCCAGCAGCTTAGGGACAGAAGCTTTCTTT,CASSLGTEAFF
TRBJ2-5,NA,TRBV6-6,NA,TGTGCCAGCAGTTCACGGACAATCGAGACCCAGTACTTC,CASSSRTIETQYF
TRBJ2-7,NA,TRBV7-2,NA,TGTGCCAGCAGCTTAGCGATAACGTCCCGGAAGTACTTC,CASSLAITSRKYF